Following are 17 T cell receptor beta chains from one sample sequenced in a study of blood T cell repertoires in COVID-19. Only in-frame clones appear in the TCRdb table, and some are missing; sequencing was by immunoSEQ multiplex PCR. The data contain roughly 200,000 clones, 85% of them singletons. The sequencing sample was made of peripheral blood. These receptors all stem from a woman aged 55-70 years with acute or convalescent COVID-19.

The chain combines TRBV7-9 with TRBJ2-7; 7 nucleotides agree with TRBD2. CDR3 length: 14 residues. Per the germline V gene, CDR1 is SEHNR and CDR2 is FQNEAQ (reference sequence). Trimming cost V 6 bases and J 4 bases; bases outside gene matches: 9. The CDR3 nucleotides are TGTGCCAGCAGACCCCCGGGACTACCATACGAGCAGTACTTC. Translation gives CASRPPGLPYEQYF. Full variable domain (remainder filled in from reference TRBV7-9 and TRBJ2-7): DTGVSQNPRHKITKRGQNVTFRCDPISEHNRLYWYRQTLGQGPEFLTYFQNEAQLEKSRLLSDRFSAERPKGSFSTLEIQRTEQGDSAMYLCASRPPGLPYEQYFGPGTRLTVT.

The V and J genes are TRBV7-9 and TRBJ2-3; tentatively, D is TRBD2 (6 bases). CDR3 size: 15 residues. V shed 1 base and J shed 6 bases, with 14 bases lying between them. From germline, CDR1 is SEHNR and CDR2 FQNEAQ (reference sequence). This CDR3 reads CASSLGGALADTQYF. The CDR3 DNA sequence: TGTGCCAGCAGCTTAGGCGGGGCTCTGGCCGATACGCAGTATTTT.

The V and J genes are TRBV19 and TRBJ1-5, with 9 nucleotides matching TRBD1. The ends lost 8 bases at V and 7 bases at J; junction bases unmatched: 3. The CDR3 has 12 amino acids. Germline V CDR1 and CDR2: LNHDA, SQIVND (reference sequence). CDR3 loop: CASGDRVQPQHF. In DNA, the CDR3 is TGTGCCAGTGGGGACAGGGTCCAGCCCCAGCATTTT.

J is TRBJ2-7 and V is TRBV6-1; the match to TRBD1 covers 8 bases. Looked up from germline, CDR1 is MNHNS and CDR2 is SASEGT. V lost 0 bases and J lost 7; bases outside the gene matches: 14. CDR3 length: 17 amino acids. In nucleotides, the CDR3 is TGTGCCAGCAGTGAAGCGAGGGGCAGGGGGCGCTTGGGGGAGCAGTACGTC. Residues: CASSEARGRGRLGEQYV.

The gene calls are TRBV5-1 and TRBJ1-2; 8 bases line up with TRBD1. The junction had 6 bases not matched to a gene; V was cut back by 1 base and J by 4 bases. The CDR3 is made up of 15 amino acids. The V gene's germline CDR1 is SGHRS and CDR2 YFSETQ. The CDR3 loop is CASSLTWDRTYGYTF. The CDR3 coding sequence is TGCGCCAGCAGCTTGACCTGGGACAGGACCTATGGCTACACCTTC.

This clone was detected once. The rearrangement joins TRBV2 to TRBJ2-1; 7 bases agree with TRBD1. CDR3 size: 14 residues. The V gene's germline CDR1 is SNHLY and CDR2 FYNNEI. The V and J ends lost 8 bases and 0 bases, in that order; junction bases with no gene match: 4. The CDR3 DNA reads as TGTGCCAGCTGTACAGGGGCCTCCTACAATGAGCAGTTCTTC. It translates to CASCTGASYNEQFF.

This chain joins TRBV18 and TRBJ2-7; TRBD1 aligns across 9 bases. The CDR3 is 15 amino acids. Trimming took 0 bases from V and 5 from J; bases not matched to a gene: 5. Germline-derived CDR1 and CDR2 are KGHSH and LQKENI. CDR3 in amino acids: CASSPPGTGRDEQYF. In DNA form, the CDR3 reads TGTGCCAGCTCACCACCCGGGACAGGGCGCGACGAGCAGTACTTC. Full variable domain (remainder filled in from reference TRBV18 and TRBJ2-7): NAGVMQNPRHLVRRRGQEARLRCSPMKGHSHVYWYRQLPEEGLKFMVYLQKENIIDESGMPKERFSAEFPKEGPSILRIQQVVRGDSAAYFCASSPPGTGRDEQYFGPGTRLTVT.

This chain uses TRBV11-2 with TRBJ2-1; maybe TRBD2 (6 bases). The CDR3 length is 15 residues. CDR1 and CDR2 from the germline V gene are SGHAT and FQNNGV. V was cut by 5 bases and J by 2 bases, with 13 bases left in between. The CDR3 protein is CASSLLGGAYNEQFF. For the CDR3, the DNA is TGTGCCAGCAGCCTCCTCGGGGGAGCCTACAATGAGCAGTTCTTC.

V usage is TRBV10-3 and J usage is TRBJ2-1; D is perhaps TRBD2 (5 bases). Germline-derived CDR1 and CDR2 are ENHRY and SYGVKD. V was shortened by 10 bases and J by 4 bases, with 17 bases between the two germline ends. The length of the CDR3 is 14 residues. CDR3 sequence (DNA): TGTGCCACTACCTCGGGGAGCGAGTACAATGAGCAGTTCTTC. Translated, it gives CATTSGSEYNEQFF.

J is TRBJ2-5 and V is TRBV28, with D possibly being TRBD1 (6 bases). The germline gives CDR1 MDHEN, CDR2 SYDVKM. The length of the CDR3 is 11 residues. The V and J ends lost 10 bases and 5 bases respectively, with 11 bases between them. CDR3 DNA sequence: TGTGCCACAGGGGTGGAGGAGACCCAGTACTTC. Its protein product is CATGVEETQYF.

V usage is TRBV7-9 and J usage is TRBJ2-3; TRBD2 agrees at 11 bases. The V gene's germline CDR1 is SEHNR and CDR2 FQNEAQ (reference sequence). Trimming removed 5 bases from V and 2 bases from J; junction bases left unmatched: 6. This CDR3 has 16 residues. CDR3 in amino acids: CASSPGLADHTDTQYF. As DNA, the CDR3 is TGTGCCAGCAGCCCGGGACTAGCGGACCACACAGATACGCAGTATTTT. Full variable domain (outside the CDR3, taken from reference TRBV7-9 and TRBJ2-3): DTGVSQNPRHKITKRGQNVTFRCDPISEHNRLYWYRQTLGQGPEFLTYFQNEAQLEKSRLLSDRFSAERPKGSFSTLEIQRTEQGDSAMYLCASSPGLADHTDTQYFGPGTRLTVL.

The chain employs TRBV19 and TRBJ1-1; perhaps TRBD1 as D (6 bases). CDR3 length: 14 amino acids. Per the germline V gene, CDR1 is LNHDA and CDR2 is SQIVND (reference sequence). Trimming stripped 2 bases from V and 8 bases from J, with 15 bases between. CDR3 sequence: CASSIQGRPQEAFF. DNA for the CDR3: TGTGCCAGTAGTATACAGGGGAGACCTCAGGAAGCTTTCTTT.

There are a few counts of this clone. The J gene is TRBJ1-2, the V gene TRBV7-2; 7 bases are shared with TRBD1. CDR1 and CDR2 (germline): SGHTA, FQGNSA. CDR3 length: 20 amino acids. V trimming: 0 bases; J trimming: 6 bases; junction bases outside the gene matches: 22. The chain's CDR3 is CASSLASGKGNRGASDGYTF. The CDR3 region has the DNA TGTGCCAGCAGCTTAGCGTCCGGGAAGGGGAACAGGGGCGCCTCGGATGGCTACACCTTC.

The V gene is TRBV5-1, the J gene TRBJ1-3; 7 nucleotides line up with TRBD1. The CDR3 is made up of 19 amino acids. Germline lookup yields CDR1 SGHRS and CDR2 YFSETQ. V gave up 3 bases and J gave up 4 bases; unmatched junction bases: 19. The CDR3 protein is CASSWTGLTGAISGNTIYF. The CDR3 nucleotides are TGCGCCAGCAGCTGGACAGGTTTAACGGGTGCTATCTCCGGAAACACCATATATTTT.

The chain is built from TRBV7-2 and TRBJ2-5; the D is unclear. The CDR3 is 13 residues long. V dropped 2 bases and J dropped 1 base, with 5 bases sitting between them. Germline lookup yields CDR1 SGHTA and CDR2 FQGNSA. CDR3 sequence (DNA): TGTGCCAGCAGCTTATCCTTCCAAGAGACCCAGTACTTC. Translation: CASSLSFQETQYF. The full variable domain, rest sourced from reference TRBV7-2 and TRBJ2-5, is GAGVSQSPSNKVTEKGKDVELRCDPISGHTALYWYRQSLGQGLEFLIYFQGNSAPDKSGLPSDRFSAERTGGSVSTLTIQRTQQEDSAVYLCASSLSFQETQYFGPGTRLLVL.

This chain connects TRBV18 to TRBJ2-5; 9 nucleotides line up with TRBD2. Germline V CDR1 and CDR2: KGHSH, LQKENI. With V trimmed by 2 bases and J by 2 bases, 3 bases remained unmatched. The CDR3 is made up of 15 amino acids. The CDR3: CASSPEGLAQETQYF. The CDR3 nucleotides are TGTGCCAGCTCACCAGAGGGACTAGCACAAGAGACCCAGTACTTC.

The chain has TRBV28 and TRBJ1-6, with 10 nucleotides matching TRBD1. V lost 10 bases, J lost 6 bases, and 15 bases stayed unmatched. The CDR3 covers 17 residues. Per germline, CDR1 MDHEN and CDR2 SYDVKM. Here the CDR3 DNA reads TGTGCCACCCGGCCGATCCGGGACAGGGGCCCTAATTCACCCCTCCACTTT. Protein product: CATRPIRDRGPNSPLHF.